This TCR beta chain originates from a study of cytomegalovirus exposure and HLA in healthy donors. Findings and caveats of the study: In a later analysis, TCR association rates varied by HLA locus: DRB1 most, HLA-C fewest. Owing to their indistinguishability, certain V segments, notably TRBV6-2 and TRBV6-3, were excluded. The CMV antigen specificity of a few CMV-associated chains was confirmed through in vitro analysis.

This PCR relied on a set of 60 Vbeta primers and 13 Jbeta primers. The table came from immunoSEQ multiplex PCR; TCRdb's copy has only in-frame clones and leaves some out. The sample includes some 71,000 clones, 70% seen only once; the top ten take more than 7.5%. Germline assignment: CDR1 MNHEY and CDR2 SMNVEV (reference sequence). The CDR3 is 16 amino acids. V dropped 0 bases and J dropped 0 bases, with 9 bases sitting between them. With respect to this clone: Its target is unknown.

At collection, donors were nominally healthy, but unrecorded immune exposures were probable. The receptor was derived from a woman aged 45-65 years in good health and CMV-seropositive. Sequenced: PBMCs. V gene TRBV27 combines with J gene TRBJ2-1; possibly TRBD1 for D (6 bases). CDR3 coding DNA: TGTGCCAGCAGTTTATCTCAGGGGATCTCCTACAATGAGCAGTTCTTC. Translation: CASSLSQGISYNEQFF.